What follows are 8 T cell receptor beta chains derived from one specimen sequenced in a study of T cell repertoires in cytomegalovirus infection. TCRdb re-analysed the reads in MiXCR, keeping a single row per CDR3 protein. The table records 380,000 or so distinct CDR3 sequences, approximately 30% of them present only once. For these receptors, no antigen is known. Sequenced here: cultured PBMCs, sampled from culture after CMV antigen stimulation. These receptor sequences come from a human donor in good health (CMV status not recorded). Some clones in this sample may be carry-over from other donors' samples.

This clonotype was found a few times. This chain connects TRBV7-8 to TRBJ2-3, with D possibly matching TRBD2 (5 bases). With 5 bases removed from V and 6 bases from J, the gap between germline ends came to 18 bases. The V gene's germline CDR1 is SGHVS and CDR2 FQNEAQ. The CDR3 length is 15 residues. The CDR3 region is CASSADEGFRDTQYF. In DNA form, the CDR3 reads TGTGCCAGCAGCGCGGACGAGGGTTTCAGGGATACGCAGTATTTT.

This chain joins TRBV4-1 and TRBJ1-4; possibly TRBD1 for D (5 bases). The CDR3 loop spans 17 amino acids. CDR1 and CDR2 (germline): MGHRA, YSYEKL. The V and J ends lost 0 bases and 7 bases respectively, with 18 bases between them. The CDR3 protein is CASSQDPTGGSGEKLFF. CDR3 sequence (DNA): TGCGCCAGCAGCCAAGACCCAACCGGGGGGAGTGGTGAAAAACTGTTTTTT.

As DNA, the CDR3 is TGTGCCAGCAGCCCCCGCGTAAAGGGACCCGGGGATACGCAGTATTTT. Amino acid sequence: CASSPRVKGPGDTQYF. This chain connects TRBV5-4 to TRBJ2-3; possibly TRBD1 or TRBD2 for D (5 bases each). V was pared by 4 bases and J by 6 bases, with 21 bases between. The CDR3 length is 16 residues. The germline CDR1 and CDR2 sequences are SGHNT and YYREEE (reference sequence).

The chain combines TRBV28 with TRBJ2-7; D may correspond to TRBD1 or TRBD2 (6 bases each). Germline V gives CDR1 MDHEN, CDR2 SYDVKM. Trimming removed 10 bases at V and 0 bases at J, with 16 bases between. The CDR3 contains 14 residues. This chain's CDR3 is CATNKGGSSYEQYF. DNA of the CDR3: TGTGCCACCAATAAGGGGGGTAGCTCCTACGAGCAGTACTTC.

This clonotype was detected many times. The V call is TRBV19, the J call TRBJ1-5; no firm D call. CDR1 and CDR2 (germline): LNHDA, SQIVND (reference sequence). This CDR3 region has 17 residues. V lost 7 bases and J lost 1, with 20 bases in between. CDR3 sequence reads: CASNLGESAFSNQPQHF. The CDR3 DNA reads as TGTGCCAGTAATCTCGGGGAATCGGCGTTCAGCAATCAGCCCCAGCATTTT.

V gene TRBV4-1 combines with J gene TRBJ2-5, with unresolved D. Germline CDR1 and CDR2: MGHRA and YSYEKL. The CDR3 covers 13 residues. V lost 3 bases and J lost 5, with 10 bases in between. The CDR3 DNA sequence: TGCGCCAGCAGCCACCTGTACGGGGAGACCCAGTACTTC. Residues: CASSHLYGETQYF.

This chain joins TRBV19 and TRBJ1-5, with 7 bases lining up with TRBD1. V dropped 7 bases and J dropped 1; count of bases not matched to a gene: 19. The CDR3 length is 19 residues. Germline-derived CDR1 and CDR2 are LNHDA and SQIVND (reference sequence). The CDR3 loop reads CASTTGRGQQNESNQPQHF. CDR3 coding DNA: TGTGCCAGTACCACCGGCCGGGGACAGCAAAACGAGAGCAATCAGCCCCAGCATTTT.

V is TRBV7-3 and J is TRBJ2-3; no firm D call. CDR3 length: 16 residues. Trimming cost V 5 bases and J 0 bases, with 15 bases left between them. CDR1 is SGHTA and CDR2 is FQGTGA in the germline V gene. The CDR3 bases are TGTGCCAGCAGCCCCGGGCACATAAGTAGCACAGATACGCAGTATTTT. Protein sequence: CASSPGHISSTDTQYF.